This TCR beta chain appears in the sequencing data of a study of glioma-infiltrating T cells. Using RNA template, CDR3s of TCR alpha and beta were amplified with iRepertoire arm-PCR. In TCRdb, the multiplex PCR reads were re-called with MiXCR into one record per CDR3 protein. Of a few hundred thousand distinct CDR3 sequences detected, 41% appear once; the ten largest clones hold 12%. There are a few counts of this clonotype. The germline gives CDR1 MDHEN, CDR2 SYDVKM. The ends were cut back, 3 bases at V and 0 bases at J, with 9 bases in the middle. The CDR3 covers 15 residues. The specimen was glioma tissue, nonneoplastic brain tissue, or PBMCs (not recorded which). The source is a human donor with low-grade glioma or glioblastoma, undergoing nonglioma brain surgery, or in good health (not recorded which). The rearrangement joins TRBV28 to TRBJ1-3; D remains unclear. Written as DNA, the CDR3 is TGTGCCAGCAGTTTGCCGATTAGCTCTGGAAACACCATATATTTT. Translation gives CASSLPISSGNTIYF.